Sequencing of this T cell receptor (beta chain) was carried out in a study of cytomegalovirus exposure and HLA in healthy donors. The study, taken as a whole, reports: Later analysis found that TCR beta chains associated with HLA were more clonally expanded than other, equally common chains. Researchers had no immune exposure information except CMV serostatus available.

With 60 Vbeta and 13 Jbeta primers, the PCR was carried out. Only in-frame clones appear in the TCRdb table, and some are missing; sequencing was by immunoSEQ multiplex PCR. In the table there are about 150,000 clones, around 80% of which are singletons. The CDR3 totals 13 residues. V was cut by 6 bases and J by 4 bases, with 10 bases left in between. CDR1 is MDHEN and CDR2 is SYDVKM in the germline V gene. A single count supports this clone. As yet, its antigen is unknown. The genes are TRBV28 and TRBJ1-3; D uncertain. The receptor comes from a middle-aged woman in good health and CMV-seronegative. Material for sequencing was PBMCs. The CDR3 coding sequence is TGTGCCAGCAGCCCCAGATTAGGAAACACCATATATTTT. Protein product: CASSPRLGNTIYF.